This passage covers 26 T cell receptor beta chains from one sample sequenced in a study of radiotherapy plus CTLA-4 blockade in lung cancer. TCRdb's table, derived via immunoSEQ multiplex PCR, lists solely in-frame clones and lacks some. The sample contains about 55,000 clones, approximately 80% of which appear only once. Sample: peripheral blood, taken from a patient treated with radiotherapy plus ipilimumab. The source of these receptors is a human donor with non-small cell lung cancer whose response to radiotherapy plus ipilimumab could not be evaluated.

The CDR3 spells CASSQSPTGATGELFF. The CDR3 DNA follows: TGCGCCAGCAGCCAATCTCCGACAGGGGCCACCGGGGAGCTGTTTTTT. The rearrangement joins TRBV5-1 to TRBJ2-2; 8 nucleotides line up with TRBD1. This CDR3 comprises 16 residues. Germline lookup yields CDR1 SGHRS and CDR2 YFSETQ. V gave up 4 bases and J gave up 4 bases; unmatched junction bases: 9.

The chain is built from TRBV5-6 and TRBJ1-2; 8 positions agree with TRBD1. V lost 4 bases and J lost 5; bases outside the gene matches: 10. Germline values: CDR1 SGHDT, CDR2 YYEEEE. The CDR3 extends over 15 amino acids. CDR3 protein: CASSIYRGGSYGYTF. CDR3 DNA sequence: TGTGCCAGCAGCATCTACAGGGGGGGTAGTTATGGCTACACCTTC.

The gene calls are TRBV6-1 and TRBJ2-5, with TRBD1 matching over 10 bases. Germline CDR1 reads MNHNS; CDR2 reads SASEGT. V lost 6 bases and J lost 4; bases outside the gene matches: 5. CDR3 length equals 14 residues. The DNA for the CDR3 is TGTGCCAGCAGCCAAGACAGGGGGCGAGAGACCCAGTACTTC. Protein: CASSQDRGRETQYF.

V gene TRBV6-5 combines with J gene TRBJ2-3; 9 nucleotides agree with TRBD2. V lost 2 bases to trimming and J lost 2 bases; unmatched junction nucleotides: 5. CDR1 and CDR2 (germline): MNHEY, SVGAGI. The CDR3 loop spans 16 amino acids. CDR3 region: CASSYSLAGFTDTQYF. CDR3 nucleotide sequence: TGTGCCAGCAGTTACAGTCTAGCGGGGTTCACAGATACGCAGTATTTT.

The chain carries TRBV28 and TRBJ2-7, with a tentative D call TRBD1 (7 bases). This CDR3 has 14 amino acids. CDR1 and CDR2 from the germline V gene are MDHEN and SYDVKM. V gave up 5 bases and J gave up 5 bases, with 16 bases separating them. DNA for the CDR3: TGTGCCAGCAGTCGCCGGACAGGAGGGCACGAGCAGTACTTC. This encodes CASSRRTGGHEQYF.

J is TRBJ2-1 and V is TRBV11-2; the match to TRBD1 covers 7 bases. This CDR3 contains 16 residues. After removal of 1 base from V and 1 base from J, the junction contained 4 bases not matched to a gene. In germline, CDR1 is SGHAT, CDR2 FQNNGV. The CDR3 here is CASSLVGDRSYNEQFF. The DNA for the CDR3 is TGTGCCAGCAGCTTAGTAGGGGACAGATCCTACAATGAGCAGTTCTTC.

The V and J genes are TRBV6-5 and TRBJ2-3, with 8 bases identical to TRBD1. V shed 6 bases and J 5 bases; nucleotides not matched to a gene: 7. The CDR3 extends over 14 amino acids. Germline-derived CDR1 and CDR2 are MNHEY and SVGAGI. Here the CDR3 DNA reads TGTGCCAGCAGAGAGACAGGGGTTGGAGATACGCAGTATTTT. This encodes CASRETGVGDTQYF.

V and J are TRBV7-9 and TRBJ1-2; TRBD1 matches 9 bases. This CDR3 has 16 amino acids. The J segment lost 4 bases and the V segment lost 5 bases, leaving 11 bases of the junction unmatched. CDR1 is SEHNR and CDR2 is FQNEAQ in the germline V gene (reference sequence). CDR3: CASSPLTGTGTYGYTF. DNA for the CDR3: TGTGCCAGCAGCCCCCTAACCGGGACAGGGACCTATGGCTACACCTTC.

The chain uses TRBV11-2 and TRBJ2-5, with D possibly TRBD1 on 5 matching bases. Gene TRBJ2-7 matches the end of the DNA better, so the J call may be wrong. The CDR3 contains 14 residues. Germline assignment: CDR1 SGHAT and CDR2 FQNNGV. The CDR3 region is CASSLQGDSYEQYF. The CDR3 nucleotides are TGTGCCAGCAGCTTACAGGGTGATTCCTACGAGCAGTACTTC.

The chain combines TRBV7-6 with TRBJ2-7; tentatively, D is TRBD1 (6 bases). The CDR3 totals 14 residues. Trimming removed 0 bases at V and 4 bases at J, with 10 bases between. CDR1 is SGHVS and CDR2 is FNYEAQ in the germline V gene. This CDR3 reads CASSLAGGSYEQYF. The CDR3 DNA follows: TGTGCCAGCAGCTTAGCAGGGGGATCTTACGAGCAGTACTTC.

CDR3 bases: TGTGCCAGCAGTTACAGGGTTAAGAATGAAAAACTGTTTTTT. Encoded protein: CASSYRVKNEKLFF. This chain uses TRBV28 with TRBJ1-4, with D tentatively TRBD1 (6 bases). The germline gives CDR1 MDHEN, CDR2 SYDVKM. The CDR3 runs 14 residues. Trimming removed 4 bases from V and 5 bases from J, with 11 bases in between.

V is TRBV5-1 and J is TRBJ2-7, with D possibly being TRBD1 (6 bases). This CDR3 spans 15 amino acids. With 4 bases removed from V and 2 bases from J, the gap between germline ends came to 16 bases. Germline CDR1 is SGHRS and CDR2 is YFSETQ. CDR3 in DNA: TGCGCCAGCAGCGAGGGACAAGCAACTGCCTACGAGCAGTACTTC. Translating gives CASSEGQATAYEQYF.

The rearrangement uses TRBV7-2 and TRBJ2-3; possible D gene TRBD2, 6 bases. Germline CDR1 reads SGHTA; CDR2 reads FQGNSA. V was pared by 5 bases and J by 1 base, with 13 bases between. This CDR3 contains 15 residues. CDR3 residues: CASSPTGVRTDTQYF. The CDR3 DNA reads TGTGCCAGCAGCCCAACGGGGGTTCGCACAGATACGCAGTATTTT.

This chain links TRBV7-9 with TRBJ1-3, with TRBD1 identical over 9 bases. There are 15 residues in the CDR3. Germline V gene lookup returns CDR1 SEHNR and CDR2 FQNEAQ (reference sequence). V lost 5 bases, J lost 4 bases, and 6 bases stayed unmatched. The CDR3 sequence: CASSGHRGQGNTIYF. CDR3 nucleotides: TGTGCCAGCAGCGGACACAGGGGGCAAGGAAACACCATATATTTT.

The chain recombines TRBV6-1 with TRBJ1-1; 12 nucleotides line up with TRBD1. Germline CDR1 is MNHNS and CDR2 is SASEGT. CDR3 length equals 14 residues. The junction had 5 bases not matched to a gene; V was cut back by 6 bases and J by 6 bases. The CDR3 DNA reads as TGTGCCAGCAGCAAGGGACAGGGGGCGGCTGAAGCTTTCTTT. Translating gives CASSKGQGAAEAFF.

This clone was seen a handful of times. In DNA form, the CDR3 reads TGTGCCAGCAGTGACAGGGGGCTCTCTGGAAACACCATATATTTT. It codes for CASSDRGLSGNTIYF. This sequence joins TRBV6-1 and TRBJ1-3, with 8 bases that match TRBD1. The germline gives CDR1 MNHNS, CDR2 SASEGT. The trim removed 3 bases at V and 0 bases at J, leaving 1 base unmatched. The length of the CDR3 is 15 residues.

The chain joins TRBV7-2 to TRBJ2-3; D remains unclear. V lost 4 bases, J lost 2 bases, and 13 bases lay in between. Germline CDR1 and CDR2: SGHTA and FQGNSA. The length of the CDR3 is 15 residues. Written as DNA, the CDR3 is TGTGCCAGCAGCTCCCTTGGGCACTCCACAGATACGCAGTATTTT. Encoded protein: CASSSLGHSTDTQYF.

In its sample, this clone was seen once. This sequence joins TRBV5-6 and TRBJ2-5, with TRBD1 as a possible D gene (5 bases). From germline, CDR1 is SGHDT and CDR2 YYEEEE. The V gene lost 6 bases and the J gene lost 0 bases, with 12 bases spanning the gap. CDR3 length equals 14 residues. This CDR3 is CASNRGAYQETQYF. In DNA form, the CDR3 reads TGTGCCAGCAACCGTGGGGCGTACCAAGAGACCCAGTACTTC. The complete variable domain, with remaining parts taken from reference TRBV5-6 and TRBJ2-5, reads DAGVTQSPTHLIKTRGQQVTLRCSPKSGHDTVSWYQQALGQGPQFIFQYYEEEERQRGNFPDRFSGHQFPNYSSELNVNALLLGDSALYLCASNRGAYQETQYFGPGTRLLVL.

V gene TRBV14 combines with J gene TRBJ2-2, with 13 positions matching TRBD2. This CDR3 spans 16 amino acids. Looked up from germline, CDR1 is SGHDN and CDR2 is FVKESK. With 4 bases clipped from V and 5 bases from J, the junction kept 4 bases outside the gene matches. The CDR3 DNA follows: TGTGCCAGCAGCCGCGGACTAGCGGGGGTAACCGGGGAGCTGTTTTTT. This translates into CASSRGLAGVTGELFF.

The chain couples TRBV5-4 to TRBJ2-7; 11 bases align to TRBD2. V dropped 4 bases and J dropped 2; count of bases not matched to a gene: 8. Germline V gene sequence: CDR1 SGHNT, CDR2 YYREEE (reference sequence). The CDR3 is 16 residues long. Written as DNA, the CDR3 is TGTGCCAGCAGCAAAGGCCTAGCGGGAGGTACCTACGAGCAGTACTTC. Amino acids: CASSKGLAGGTYEQYF.

V gene TRBV7-6 combines with J gene TRBJ1-4; D may be TRBD1 (5 bases). Germline-derived CDR1 and CDR2 are SGHVS and FNYEAQ. V was trimmed by 6 bases and J by 0 bases, leaving 8 bases between them. The CDR3 totals 14 residues. The CDR3 region has the DNA TGTGCCAGCAGTTCAGGGTCAACTAATGAAAAACTGTTTTTT. This codes for CASSSGSTNEKLFF.

The chain couples TRBV13 to TRBJ2-7; D is perhaps TRBD2 (6 bases). V was shortened by 0 bases and J by 0 bases, with 9 bases between the two germline ends. There are 15 residues in the CDR3. From germline, CDR1 is PRHDT and CDR2 FYEKMQ (reference sequence). DNA of the CDR3: TGTGCCAGCAGCTTAGGCCCCGGGAGCTCCTACGAGCAGTACTTC. Amino acids: CASSLGPGSSYEQYF.

V is TRBV6-5 and J is TRBJ1-1, with a possible D match to TRBD1 (5 bases). Trimming pared 4 bases from V and 1 base from J, leaving 10 bases between. Germline-derived CDR1 and CDR2 are MNHEY and SVGAGI. The CDR3 totals 14 residues. The CDR3, as DNA: TGTGCCAGCAGTTTCCAGGGAGGGAACACTGAAGCTTTCTTT. Its translation: CASSFQGGNTEAFF.

The chain uses TRBV9 and TRBJ2-5; 8 nucleotides line up with TRBD2. Germline-derived CDR1 and CDR2 are SGDLS and YYNGEE. The CDR3 length is 13 residues. V gave up 2 bases and J gave up 4 bases; unmatched junction bases: 1. The CDR3 protein is CASSVRGGETQYF. The CDR3 DNA sequence: TGTGCCAGCAGCGTCCGGGGGGGAGAGACCCAGTACTTC.

The chain joins TRBV19 to TRBJ1-5; TRBD1 aligns across 8 bases. This CDR3 is 15 amino acids long. Trimming took 7 bases from V and 5 from J; bases not matched to a gene: 10. The germline V gene encodes CDR1 LNHDA and CDR2 SQIVND (reference sequence). The CDR3 loop reads CASTAGTGLHQPQHF. In DNA form, the CDR3 reads TGTGCCAGTACCGCCGGGACAGGTCTACATCAGCCCCAGCATTTT.

This chain connects TRBV5-6 to TRBJ1-2, with 9 bases matching TRBD1. The CDR3 contains 15 residues. CDR1 is SGHDT, CDR2 YYEEEE, per germline. Germline trimming cut 4 bases from V and 4 bases from J; bases unmatched to any gene: 8. The CDR3 region has the DNA TGTGCCAGCAGCCAGAAACAGGGGGCAGGCTATGGCTACACCTTC. Protein product: CASSQKQGAGYGYTF.